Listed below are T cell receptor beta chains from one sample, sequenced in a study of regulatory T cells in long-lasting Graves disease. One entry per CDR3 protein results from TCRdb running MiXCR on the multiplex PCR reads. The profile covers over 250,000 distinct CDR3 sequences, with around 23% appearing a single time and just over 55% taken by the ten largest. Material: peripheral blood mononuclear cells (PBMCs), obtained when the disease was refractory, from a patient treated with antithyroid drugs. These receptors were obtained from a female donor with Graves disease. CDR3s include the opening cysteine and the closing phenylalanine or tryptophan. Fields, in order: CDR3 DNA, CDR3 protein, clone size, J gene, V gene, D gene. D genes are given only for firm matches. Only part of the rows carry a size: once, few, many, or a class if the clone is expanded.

CDR3 DNA: TGCAGCGTTGGCGGAGTTCTCGGACAGTCCTACAATGAGCAGTTCTTC; CDR3 protein: CSVGGVLGQSYNEQFF; clone size: .; J gene: TRBJ2-1; V gene: TRBV29-1; D gene: .
CDR3 DNA: TGTGCCACCTCAACTAGGGAACATGGCTACACCTTC; CDR3 protein: CATSTREHGYTF; clone size: many; J gene: TRBJ1-2; V gene: TRBV6-1; D gene: .
CDR3 DNA: TGTGCCAGCAGTTTAGTCTACGAAGATCAGCCCCAGCATTTT; CDR3 protein: CASSLVYEDQPQHF; clone size: many; J gene: TRBJ1-5; V gene: TRBV12-3/TRBV12-4; D gene: .
CDR3 DNA: TGTGCCAGCAGTTACTCGACGGTCTACGAGCAGTACTTC; CDR3 protein: CASSYSTVYEQYF; clone size: .; J gene: TRBJ2-7; V gene: TRBV6-2/TRBV6-3; D gene: .
CDR3 DNA: TGCGCCAGCAGCCCCGGGACAGGGGATGAAAAACTGTTTTTT; CDR3 protein: CASSPGTGDEKLFF; clone size: few; J gene: TRBJ1-4; V gene: TRBV5-1; D gene: TRBD1
CDR3 DNA: TGTGCCAGCACTCCAGCGGGGGGAGAGACCCAGTACTTC; CDR3 protein: CASTPAGGETQYF; clone size: many; J gene: TRBJ2-5; V gene: TRBV12-3/TRBV12-4; D gene: TRBD2
CDR3 DNA: TGTGACAGCAGTAAAAACGCGAACACCGGGGAGCTGTTTTTT; CDR3 protein: CDSSKNANTGELFF; clone size: once; J gene: TRBJ2-2; V gene: TRBV6-1; D gene: .
CDR3 DNA: TGTGCCAGCAGTTACTCGGTGACAGGGCGGGAGCAGTACTTC; CDR3 protein: CASSYSVTGREQYF; clone size: many; J gene: TRBJ2-7; V gene: TRBV6-5; D gene: TRBD1
CDR3 DNA: TGTGCCAGCAGCACTACAGGGGGCATCGGGGAGCTGTTTTTT; CDR3 protein: CASSTTGGIGELFF; clone size: .; J gene: TRBJ2-2; V gene: TRBV11-2; D gene: TRBD1
CDR3 DNA: TGTGCCATGGGGGAGGTGGCGGGAGATGGGGCCAACGTCCTGACTTTC; CDR3 protein: CAMGEVAGDGANVLTF; clone size: .; J gene: TRBJ2-6; V gene: TRBV10-3; D gene: TRBD2
CDR3 DNA: TGTGCCAGCAGTCCAGAGGGGCCCGGACAGGGTTTCTACGAGCAGTACTTC; CDR3 protein: CASSPEGPGQGFYEQYF; clone size: few; J gene: TRBJ2-7; V gene: TRBV28; D gene: TRBD1
CDR3 DNA: TGTGCCAGCTCACCCGGTCTTGATCAGCCCCAGCATTTT; CDR3 protein: CASSPGLDQPQHF; clone size: many; J gene: TRBJ1-5; V gene: TRBV18; D gene: .
CDR3 DNA: TGTGCCATCAGTGAAGATCATGAAAAACTGTTTTTT; CDR3 protein: CAISEDHEKLFF; clone size: many; J gene: TRBJ1-4; V gene: TRBV10-3; D gene: .
CDR3 DNA: TGTGCCAGCTCACCCCAAGGACAGGGGGCGTCGGGCTACACCTTC; CDR3 protein: CASSPQGQGASGYTF; clone size: few; J gene: TRBJ1-2; V gene: TRBV18; D gene: TRBD1
CDR3 DNA: TGCAGTGCATCTAGGGTCGCCACCACTGAAGCTTTCTTT; CDR3 protein: CSASRVATTEAFF; clone size: .; J gene: TRBJ1-1; V gene: TRBV20-1; D gene: .
CDR3 DNA: TGTGCCAGCAGTTACCCGGGACTAGCCAAAAACATTCAGTACTTC; CDR3 protein: CASSYPGLAKNIQYF; clone size: many; J gene: TRBJ2-4; V gene: TRBV6-2/TRBV6-3; D gene: .
CDR3 DNA: TGCGCCAGCAGCCAAGATATGAGGGGCTCCTACGAGCAGTACTTC; CDR3 protein: CASSQDMRGSYEQYF; clone size: once; J gene: TRBJ2-7; V gene: TRBV4-3; D gene: .
CDR3 DNA: TGTGCCAGCTTAAGGGCCGGGGAGCTGTTTTTT; CDR3 protein: CASLRAGELFF; clone size: many; J gene: TRBJ2-2; V gene: TRBV6-1; D gene: .
CDR3 DNA: TGTGCCAGCAGCTTAGTTTCGTGGGGGGGAAGCTCCTACGAGCAGTACTTC; CDR3 protein: CASSLVSWGGSSYEQYF; clone size: few; J gene: TRBJ2-7; V gene: TRBV7-9; D gene: TRBD2
CDR3 DNA: TGCAGTGCTAGAGATTCAGGGCGGGAGTCTTATCAGGGTCCCTACGAGCAGTACTTC; CDR3 protein: CSARDSGRESYQGPYEQYF; clone size: many; J gene: TRBJ2-7; V gene: TRBV20-1; D gene: TRBD2
CDR3 DNA: TGTGCCAGCTCACGTGCCGGAAATGAAAAACTGTTTTTT; CDR3 protein: CASSRAGNEKLFF; clone size: .; J gene: TRBJ1-4; V gene: TRBV18; D gene: .
CDR3 DNA: TGCAGTGCTAGAGACCCCGGGACTAGCGGGAGACACGAGCAGTACTTC; CDR3 protein: CSARDPGTSGRHEQYF; clone size: .; J gene: TRBJ2-7; V gene: TRBV20-1; D gene: TRBD2
CDR3 DNA: TGTGCCAGTAAACAGGGGGTGCTAGGAAACACCATATATTTT; CDR3 protein: CASKQGVLGNTIYF; clone size: few; J gene: TRBJ1-3; V gene: TRBV3-1; D gene: TRBD1
CDR3 DNA: TGTGCCAGCAGCTTGGCTCCCGGGGTGGGAGGCAATCAGCCCCAGCATTTT; CDR3 protein: CASSLAPGVGGNQPQHF; clone size: few; J gene: TRBJ1-5; V gene: TRBV5-5; D gene: .
CDR3 DNA: TGTGCCAGCAGCTTAGCTCTAGCTCTTCGGTACAATGAGCAGTTCTTC; CDR3 protein: CASSLALALRYNEQFF; clone size: .; J gene: TRBJ2-1; V gene: TRBV7-9; D gene: .
CDR3 DNA: TGTGCCAGCTCACCGGGGGAAAACATTCAGTACTTC; CDR3 protein: CASSPGENIQYF; clone size: few; J gene: TRBJ2-4; V gene: TRBV18; D gene: .
CDR3 DNA: TGTGCCTGGATTTCGGGTGACTCCTACGAGCAGTACTTC; CDR3 protein: CAWISGDSYEQYF; clone size: many; J gene: TRBJ2-7; V gene: TRBV30; D gene: .
CDR3 DNA: TGTGCCAGCAGTCCGATGGGACAGCTCAACGAGCAGTACTTC; CDR3 protein: CASSPMGQLNEQYF; clone size: .; J gene: TRBJ2-7; V gene: TRBV6-1; D gene: TRBD1
CDR3 DNA: TGTGCCAGTAGTATAGATCGGGATCCTTCCGTACATGGCTACACCTTC; CDR3 protein: CASSIDRDPSVHGYTF; clone size: .; J gene: TRBJ1-2; V gene: TRBV19; D gene: .
CDR3 DNA: TGTGCCAGCAGCTCACTAGCGGGAGAGGTCGAGCAGTACTTC; CDR3 protein: CASSSLAGEVEQYF; clone size: few; J gene: TRBJ2-7; V gene: TRBV7-2; D gene: TRBD2
CDR3 DNA: TGTGCCAGCAGTTGGGCTAGCGGTGTTCCGGAGGGAACCCAGTACTTC; CDR3 protein: CASSWASGVPEGTQYF; clone size: few; J gene: TRBJ2-5; V gene: TRBV6-5; D gene: TRBD2
CDR3 DNA: TGCGCCAGCAGCTTTGCCGGGACAGGGGTCTACGAGCAGTACTTC; CDR3 protein: CASSFAGTGVYEQYF; clone size: .; J gene: TRBJ2-7; V gene: TRBV5-1; D gene: TRBD1
CDR3 DNA: TGTGCCAGCAGCTTTCCCCGAGGTGGACAGAAAAGGCCGGAGACCCAGTACTTC; CDR3 protein: CASSFPRGGQKRPETQYF; clone size: .; J gene: TRBJ2-5; V gene: TRBV7-9; D gene: .
CDR3 DNA: TGTGCCAGCAGCCAAGATAAAGGAGATCAGCCCCAGCATTTT; CDR3 protein: CASSQDKGDQPQHF; clone size: many; J gene: TRBJ1-5; V gene: TRBV4-2; D gene: .
CDR3 DNA: TGTGCCAGCAGTGGACTCATCGGCTCCTCCTACGAGCAGTACTTC; CDR3 protein: CASSGLIGSSYEQYF; clone size: .; J gene: TRBJ2-7; V gene: TRBV27; D gene: .
CDR3 DNA: TGCGCCAGCATGCCCAATGGGGGAGAACTGAACACTGAAGCTTTCTTT; CDR3 protein: CASMPNGGELNTEAFF; clone size: few; J gene: TRBJ1-1; V gene: TRBV5-1; D gene: .
CDR3 DNA: TGTGCCAGCAGCTTTTCAGGGGTCGGGGAGCTGTTTTTT; CDR3 protein: CASSFSGVGELFF; clone size: few; J gene: TRBJ2-2; V gene: TRBV7-2; D gene: .
CDR3 DNA: TGTGCCAGCAGCTTCAAAGGATCTGGAAACACCATATATTTT; CDR3 protein: CASSFKGSGNTIYF; clone size: .; J gene: TRBJ1-3; V gene: TRBV7-9; D gene: .
CDR3 DNA: TGTGCCAGCAGTGACAGGGGAGACCAAGAGACCCAGTACTTC; CDR3 protein: CASSDRGDQETQYF; clone size: few; J gene: TRBJ2-5; V gene: TRBV6-1; D gene: .
CDR3 DNA: TGTGCCAGCAGTTTCCACCAGGGGAGCTACACCTTC; CDR3 protein: CASSFHQGSYTF; clone size: .; J gene: TRBJ1-2; V gene: TRBV12-3/TRBV12-4; D gene: .
CDR3 DNA: TGTGCCAGTAGTAACTCCAAAACCTTGACAGGGAAAACCCAGCCCCAGCATTTT; CDR3 protein: CASSNSKTLTGKTQPQHF; clone size: few; J gene: TRBJ1-5; V gene: TRBV19; D gene: TRBD1
CDR3 DNA: TGTGCCAGCAGCCCAGACACCCTAGCCAAAAACATTCAGTACTTC; CDR3 protein: CASSPDTLAKNIQYF; clone size: many; J gene: TRBJ2-4; V gene: TRBV7-2; D gene: .
CDR3 DNA: TGTGCCAGCAGCTCGGGACTAGCGGGAGGACAACCCACCGGGGAGCTGTTTTTT; CDR3 protein: CASSSGLAGGQPTGELFF; clone size: few; J gene: TRBJ2-2; V gene: TRBV7-9; D gene: TRBD2
CDR3 DNA: TGCGCCAGCAGCAAGGGACAGCAAGAGACCCAGTACTTC; CDR3 protein: CASSKGQQETQYF; clone size: .; J gene: TRBJ2-5; V gene: TRBV5-1; D gene: TRBD1
CDR3 DNA: TGTGCCAGCAGTCCTTTATGGACCTCCAATGAGCAGTTCTTC; CDR3 protein: CASSPLWTSNEQFF; clone size: .; J gene: TRBJ2-1; V gene: TRBV27; D gene: .
CDR3 DNA: TGTGCCAGCAGTGCCACTGGGCGGGAGACCCAGTACTTC; CDR3 protein: CASSATGRETQYF; clone size: many; J gene: TRBJ2-5; V gene: TRBV12-3/TRBV12-4; D gene: .
CDR3 DNA: TGCGCCAGCAGCCAGGGATCGGAGTATGAAAAACTGTTTTTT; CDR3 protein: CASSQGSEYEKLFF; clone size: .; J gene: TRBJ1-4; V gene: TRBV5-1; D gene: .
CDR3 DNA: TGTGCCAGCAGCTTAGCGCTTAACGCTGAAGCTTTCTTT; CDR3 protein: CASSLALNAEAFF; clone size: many; J gene: TRBJ1-1; V gene: TRBV7-2; D gene: .
CDR3 DNA: TGTGCCAGCAGCTCGGGGGGACGGGCGAACACTGAAGCTTTCTTT; CDR3 protein: CASSSGGRANTEAFF; clone size: .; J gene: TRBJ1-1; V gene: TRBV11-3; D gene: .
CDR3 DNA: TGTGCCAGCAGTTTATACCCAGGGGACAGGGGACACGAGCAGTACTTC; CDR3 protein: CASSLYPGDRGHEQYF; clone size: many; J gene: TRBJ2-7; V gene: TRBV28; D gene: TRBD1
CDR3 DNA: TGTGCCAGCAGTAAACAGGGGGATTCACCCCTCCACTTT; CDR3 protein: CASSKQGDSPLHF; clone size: .; J gene: TRBJ1-6; V gene: TRBV6-2/TRBV6-3; D gene: TRBD1
CDR3 DNA: TGTGCCAGCAGTGCCAACTGCGAGCAGTACTTC; CDR3 protein: CASSANCEQYF; clone size: few; J gene: TRBJ2-7; V gene: TRBV6-2/TRBV6-3; D gene: .
CDR3 DNA: TGCGCCAGCAGCAGTGGCGGGACGGGCTATGGCTACACCTTC; CDR3 protein: CASSSGGTGYGYTF; clone size: few; J gene: TRBJ1-2; V gene: TRBV5-1; D gene: .
CDR3 DNA: TGTGCCAGCAGTGGCGGGACACTCGGACTAGCCTTCACAGATACGCAGTATTTT; CDR3 protein: CASSGGTLGLAFTDTQYF; clone size: .; J gene: TRBJ2-3; V gene: TRBV6-1; D gene: TRBD2
CDR3 DNA: TGTGCCAGCAGCCTCTCCTTGGGTGAGCAGTTCTTC; CDR3 protein: CASSLSLGEQFF; clone size: few; J gene: TRBJ2-1; V gene: TRBV3-1; D gene: .
CDR3 DNA: TGTGCCAGCAGCTACCCACAGGGAGGGTCGGGCACTGAAGCTTTCTTT; CDR3 protein: CASSYPQGGSGTEAFF; clone size: .; J gene: TRBJ1-1; V gene: TRBV13; D gene: .
CDR3 DNA: TGTGCCAGCAGTGACGGCGAAGCGGGCCAGTACTTC; CDR3 protein: CASSDGEAGQYF; clone size: many; J gene: TRBJ2-5; V gene: TRBV2; D gene: .